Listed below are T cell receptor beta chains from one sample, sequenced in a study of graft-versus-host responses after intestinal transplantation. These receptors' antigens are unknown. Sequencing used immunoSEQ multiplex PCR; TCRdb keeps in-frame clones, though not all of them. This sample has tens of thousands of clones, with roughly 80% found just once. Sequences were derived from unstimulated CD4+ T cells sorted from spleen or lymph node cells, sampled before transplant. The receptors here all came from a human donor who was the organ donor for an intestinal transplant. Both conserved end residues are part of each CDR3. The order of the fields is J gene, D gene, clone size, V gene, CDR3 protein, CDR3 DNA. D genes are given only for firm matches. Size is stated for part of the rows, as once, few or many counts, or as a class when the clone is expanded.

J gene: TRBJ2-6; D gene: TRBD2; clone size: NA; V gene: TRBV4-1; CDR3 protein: CASRTTSGSSGANVLTF; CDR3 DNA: TGCGCCAGCAGAACCACTAGCGGATCCTCTGGGGCCAACGTCCTGACTTTC
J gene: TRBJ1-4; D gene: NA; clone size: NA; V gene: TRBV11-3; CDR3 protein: CASSSQGLGKKKLFF; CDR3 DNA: TGTGCCAGCAGCTCCCAGGGGCTGGGCAAGAAAAAACTGTTTTTT
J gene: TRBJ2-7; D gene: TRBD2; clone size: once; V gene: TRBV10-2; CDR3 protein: CASSVSSGRSEQYF; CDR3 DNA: TGCGCCAGCAGTGTTTCTAGCGGGAGAAGCGAGCAGTACTTC
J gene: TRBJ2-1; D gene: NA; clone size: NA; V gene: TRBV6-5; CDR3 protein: CASSYEAAQSYNEQFF; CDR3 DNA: TGTGCCAGCAGTTATGAGGCAGCGCAGTCCTACAATGAGCAGTTCTTC
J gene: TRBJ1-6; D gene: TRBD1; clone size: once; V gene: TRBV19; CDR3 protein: CASWGTGRNSPLHF; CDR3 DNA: TGTGCCAGTTGGGGGACAGGGAGGAATTCACCCCTCCACTTT
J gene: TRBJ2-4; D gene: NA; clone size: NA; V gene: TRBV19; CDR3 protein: CASKPARNIQYF; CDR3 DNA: TGTGCCAGTAAACCGGCGAGAAACATTCAGTACTTC
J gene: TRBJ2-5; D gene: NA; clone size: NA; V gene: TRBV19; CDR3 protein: CASSNRGGRQETQYF; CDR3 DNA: TGTGCCAGTAGTAACCGGGGCGGCAGACAAGAGACCCAGTACTTC
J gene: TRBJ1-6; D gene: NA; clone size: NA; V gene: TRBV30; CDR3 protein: CAWSPNPKISDRRHNSPLHF; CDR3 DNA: TGTGCCTGGAGTCCTAACCCGAAAATCTCTGACAGGAGGCATAATTCACCCCTCCACTTT
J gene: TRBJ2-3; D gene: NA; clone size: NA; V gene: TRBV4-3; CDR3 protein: CASSQGPRPDTQYF; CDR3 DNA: TGCGCCAGCAGCCAAGGACCTAGACCAGATACGCAGTATTTT
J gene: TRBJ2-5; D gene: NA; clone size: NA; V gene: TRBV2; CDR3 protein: CASYRGRSSEETQYF; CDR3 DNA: TGTGCTTCCTACCGAGGCAGGTCATCGGAAGAGACCCAGTACTTC
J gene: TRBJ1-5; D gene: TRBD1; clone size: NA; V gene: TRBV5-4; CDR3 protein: CASSFRTGGQPQHF; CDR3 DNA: TGTGCCAGCAGCTTTCGGACAGGGGGACAGCCCCAGCATTTT
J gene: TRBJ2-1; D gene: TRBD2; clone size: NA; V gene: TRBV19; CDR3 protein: CASSITSGRNEQFF; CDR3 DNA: TGTGCCAGTAGTATAACTAGCGGGAGAAATGAGCAGTTCTTC
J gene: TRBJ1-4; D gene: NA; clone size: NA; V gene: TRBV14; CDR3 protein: CASSQERKSTNEKLFF; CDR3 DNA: TGTGCCAGCAGCCAAGAAAGGAAATCAACTAATGAAAAACTGTTTTTT
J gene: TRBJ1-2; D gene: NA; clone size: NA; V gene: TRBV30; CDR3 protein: CAWSVLYGYTF; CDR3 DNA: TGTGCCTGGAGTGTCCTTTATGGCTACACCTTC
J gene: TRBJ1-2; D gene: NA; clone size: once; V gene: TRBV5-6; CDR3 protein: CASSTRDRRYGYTF; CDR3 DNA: TGTGCCAGCAGCACTCGTGACAGGCGCTATGGCTACACCTTC
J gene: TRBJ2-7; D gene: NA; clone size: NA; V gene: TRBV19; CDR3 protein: CASSPRGLGEQYF; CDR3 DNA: TGTGCCAGTAGTCCCAGGGGTCTAGGGGAGCAGTACTTC
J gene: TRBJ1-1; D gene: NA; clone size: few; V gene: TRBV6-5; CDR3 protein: CASSYSRGVNTEAFF; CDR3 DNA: TGTGCCAGCAGTTACTCGAGGGGGGTGAACACTGAAGCTTTCTTT
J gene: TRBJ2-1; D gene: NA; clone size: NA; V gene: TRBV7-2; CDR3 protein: CASSLVVGGHREQFF; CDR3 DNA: TGTGCCAGCAGCTTAGTGGTGGGGGGGCATCGTGAGCAGTTCTTC
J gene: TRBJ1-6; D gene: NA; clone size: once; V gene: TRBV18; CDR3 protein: CASSPGQNSPLHF; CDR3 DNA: TGTGCCAGCTCACCTGGACAAAATTCACCCCTCCACTTT
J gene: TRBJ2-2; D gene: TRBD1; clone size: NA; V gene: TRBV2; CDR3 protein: CASSEDRNRGFSGELFF; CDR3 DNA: TGTGCCAGCAGTGAAGATCGTAACAGGGGTTTCTCCGGGGAGCTGTTTTTT
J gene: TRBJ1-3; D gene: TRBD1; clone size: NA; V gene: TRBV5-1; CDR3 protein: CASSFGQGSGNTIYF; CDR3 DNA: TGCGCCAGCAGCTTTGGACAGGGAAGTGGAAACACCATATATTTT
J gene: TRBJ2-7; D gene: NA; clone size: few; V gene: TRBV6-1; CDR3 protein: CASSEVPGQYF; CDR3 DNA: TGTGCCAGCAGTGAAGTCCCCGGGCAGTACTTC
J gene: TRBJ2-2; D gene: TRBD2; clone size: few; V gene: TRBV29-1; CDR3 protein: CSGGRREGTNTGELFF; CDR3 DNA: TGCAGCGGCGGCCGGCGGGAGGGAACGAACACCGGGGAGCTGTTTTTT
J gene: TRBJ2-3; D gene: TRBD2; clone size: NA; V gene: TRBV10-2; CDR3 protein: CASSGLAGEPDTQYF; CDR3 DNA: TGCGCCAGCAGCGGACTAGCGGGAGAACCAGATACGCAGTATTTT
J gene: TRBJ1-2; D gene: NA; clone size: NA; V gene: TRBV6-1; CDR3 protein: CASSERGNYGYTF; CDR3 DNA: TGTGCCAGCAGTGAAAGGGGGAACTATGGCTACACCTTC
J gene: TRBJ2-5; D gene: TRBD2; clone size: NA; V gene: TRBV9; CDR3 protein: CASSVGPSGGEKTQYF; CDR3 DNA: TGTGCCAGCAGCGTAGGTCCTAGCGGGGGGGAAAAGACCCAGTACTTC
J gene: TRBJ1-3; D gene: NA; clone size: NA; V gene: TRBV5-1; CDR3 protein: CASSLGPSSGNTIYF; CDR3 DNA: TGCGCCAGCAGCTTGGGACCGAGCTCTGGAAACACCATATATTTT
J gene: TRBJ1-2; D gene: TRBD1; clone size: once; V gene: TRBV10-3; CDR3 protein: CAISETGDYGYTF; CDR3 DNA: TGTGCCATCAGTGAGACAGGGGACTATGGCTACACCTTC
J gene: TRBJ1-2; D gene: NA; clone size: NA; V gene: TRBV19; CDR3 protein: CASSIQGWSGYTF; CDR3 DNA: TGTGCCAGTAGTATACAGGGTTGGTCTGGCTACACCTTC
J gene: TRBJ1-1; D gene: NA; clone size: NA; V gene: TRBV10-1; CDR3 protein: CASSETQGAGSPEAFF; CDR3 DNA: TGCGCCAGCAGTGAGACCCAGGGTGCGGGAAGCCCTGAAGCTTTCTTT
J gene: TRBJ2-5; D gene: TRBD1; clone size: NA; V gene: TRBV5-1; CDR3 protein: CASSLAGQGAKTQYF; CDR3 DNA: TGCGCCAGCAGCTTGGCGGGACAGGGGGCGAAGACCCAGTACTTC
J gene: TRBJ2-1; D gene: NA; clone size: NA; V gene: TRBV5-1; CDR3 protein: CASSSYNEQFF; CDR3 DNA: TGCGCCAGCAGCTCCTACAATGAGCAGTTCTTC
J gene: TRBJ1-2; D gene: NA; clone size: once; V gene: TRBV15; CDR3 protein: CATSRGLLGGYTF; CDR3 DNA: TGTGCCACCAGCAGGGGACTTTTGGGGGGCTACACCTTC
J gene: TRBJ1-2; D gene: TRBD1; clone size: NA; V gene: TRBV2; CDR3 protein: CASSDYGTGVYGYTF; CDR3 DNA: TGTGCCAGCAGTGACTACGGGACAGGAGTATATGGCTACACCTTC
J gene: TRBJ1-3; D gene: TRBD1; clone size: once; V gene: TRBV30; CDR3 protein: CAWKREGARGNTIYF; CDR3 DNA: TGTGCCTGGAAAAGGGAGGGGGCGCGAGGAAACACCATATATTTT